The 32 T cell receptor beta chains below were found in one sample sequenced in a study of T cells in Graves' hyperthyroidism and ophthalmopathy. The investigators amplified TCR beta CDR3 regions from RNA transcripts. With the HTBI primer set, the TCR CDR3 went through a first round of RT-PCR. Each CDR3 protein gets one entry after TCRdb re-called the multiplex PCR reads with MiXCR. Seen here are 500,000 to 750,000 distinct CDR3 sequences, 14% observed once, and the top ten hold more than 6%. Sequencing was carried out using blood. The receptors were gathered from a woman aged 18-29 years with Graves' ophthalmopathy.

This clonotype was detected ten times or more. This chain links TRBV3-1 with TRBJ2-1, with D possibly being TRBD1 (5 bases). Trimming removed 3 bases at V and 2 bases at J, with 11 bases between. CDR1 and CDR2 (germline): LGHDT, YNNKEL (reference sequence). The CDR3 totals 15 residues. The DNA of the CDR3 is TGTGCCAGCAGCCAGAATCAGGGCACCTACAATGAGCAGTTCTTC. The encoded protein is CASSQNQGTYNEQFF.

This clonotype was counted many times. The chain recombines TRBV7-3 with TRBJ2-1; 11 positions agree with TRBD2. CDR1 is SGHTA, CDR2 FQGTGA, per germline. V dropped 5 bases and J dropped 4; count of bases not matched to a gene: 7. This CDR3 has 16 residues. CDR3 region: CASSPLAGGRYNEQFF. The CDR3 DNA is TGTGCCAGCAGCCCTTTAGCGGGAGGGAGGTACAATGAGCAGTTCTTC.

This clonotype was counted at least ten times. The chain has TRBV20-1 and TRBJ1-5; no definite D call. CDR1 is DFQATT and CDR2 is SNEGSKA in the germline V gene (reference sequence). This CDR3 has 14 residues. The ends were cut back, 4 bases at V and 5 bases at J, with 15 bases in the middle. In nucleotides, the CDR3 is TGCAGTGCTAACAGTTTTTTGAGGGATCAGCCCCAGCATTTT. Translating gives CSANSFLRDQPQHF.

This clonotype was recorded many times. The chain recombines TRBV11-1 with TRBJ2-3; D perhaps matches TRBD1 (6 bases). V was shortened by 5 bases and J by 2 bases, with 17 bases between the two germline ends. This CDR3 region has 16 residues. In germline, CDR1 is SGHAT, CDR2 FQDESV (reference sequence). The CDR3 region is CASSRTGSTITDTQYF. The CDR3 nucleotides read TGTGCCAGCAGCCGTACAGGGTCCACAATCACAGATACGCAGTATTTT.

This clonotype was observed a single time. This may come from a read error, since a much larger clone is one base off. V and J are TRBV15 and TRBJ2-1; 7 positions agree with TRBD2. CDR1 and CDR2 from the germline V gene are LNHNV and YYDKDF (reference sequence). The CDR3 is made up of 18 amino acids. The CDR3 DNA sequence: TGTGCCGCCAGCAGAGATGGATTTGGCGGGAGCTCCTACAATGAGCAGTTCTTC. Protein: CAASRDGFGGSSYNEQFF.

This clonotype appeared many times. The chain carries TRBV7-9 and TRBJ2-7, with TRBD2 matching over 7 bases. Germline lookup yields CDR1 SEHNR and CDR2 FQNEAQ (reference sequence). The CDR3 has 16 residues. The trim removed 0 bases at V and 2 bases at J, leaving 7 bases unmatched. The CDR3 bases are TGTGCCAGCAGCTTAGCGACGAGCGGGGAGACCTACGAGCAGTACTTC. Translation gives CASSLATSGETYEQYF.

At least ten counts were recorded for this clonotype. The rearrangement links TRBV27 to TRBJ2-2; maybe TRBD2 (5 bases). Germline CDR1 and CDR2: MNHEY and SMNVEV (reference sequence). Trimming shortened V by 5 bases and J by 6 bases, and 25 bases separated the two germline ends. The CDR3 length is 18 residues. The CDR3 sequence is CASSLEFAGLKGSGELFF. In DNA, the CDR3 is TGTGCCAGCAGTCTTGAATTTGCGGGCCTCAAGGGATCCGGGGAGCTGTTTTTT.

This clonotype was observed a few times. The V gene is TRBV9, the J gene TRBJ2-3; D is possibly TRBD2 (6 bases). The CDR3 is 15 amino acids. Germline V CDR1 and CDR2: SGDLS, YYNGEE. The germline V and J ends were trimmed by 4 bases and 1 base, with 13 bases remaining between them. CDR3 sequence reads: CASSPMGLRTDTQYF. DNA for the CDR3: TGTGCCAGCAGCCCAATGGGACTTCGCACAGATACGCAGTATTTT.

This clonotype showed up many times. The chain uses TRBV5-5 and TRBJ1-4; D perhaps matches TRBD1 (6 bases). Trimming removed 4 bases from V and 4 bases from J, with 14 bases in between. The CDR3 covers 15 residues. Germline V gene lookup returns CDR1 SGHKS and CDR2 YYEKEE (reference sequence). The CDR3 is CASSPWRGINEKLFF. The CDR3, as DNA: TGTGCCAGCAGCCCCTGGAGGGGGATTAATGAAAAACTGTTTTTT.

This clonotype showed up many times. This rearrangement joins TRBV28 to TRBJ1-5; 10 bases agree with TRBD1. The CDR3 runs 17 residues. From germline, CDR1 is MDHEN and CDR2 SYDVKM. V gave up 1 base and J gave up 4 bases; unmatched junction bases: 7. Here the CDR3 reads CASSLYPRTGGNQPQHF. The CDR3 DNA reads as TGTGCCAGCAGTTTATACCCACGGACAGGGGGTAATCAGCCCCAGCATTTT.

At least ten counts were recorded for this clonotype. The chain combines TRBV4-1 with TRBJ2-5; TRBD1 agrees at 8 bases. The ends lost 0 bases at V and 5 bases at J; junction bases unmatched: 8. CDR1 is MGHRA, CDR2 YSYEKL, per germline. CDR3 length equals 16 residues. This CDR3 reads CASSQEGQGARETQYF. The CDR3 nucleotides read TGCGCCAGCAGCCAAGAAGGGCAGGGGGCGAGGGAGACCCAGTACTTC.

This clonotype was observed at least ten times. The V and J genes are TRBV7-9 and TRBJ2-7; 9 bases map to TRBD2. The germline gives CDR1 SEHNR, CDR2 FQNEAQ (reference sequence). CDR3 length: 16 amino acids. V was clipped by 5 bases and J by 3 bases; unmatched bases: 11. Here the CDR3 reads CASSPSRLAEFYEQYF. The CDR3 nucleotides read TGTGCCAGCAGCCCCTCGAGACTAGCGGAATTCTACGAGCAGTACTTC.

This chain uses TRBV18 with TRBJ2-3, with unresolved D. The CDR3 has 16 amino acids. In germline, CDR1 is KGHSH, CDR2 LQKENI. Trimming took 4 bases from V and 2 from J, leaving 16 bases between them. The CDR3 sequence is CASSLSSSQNTDTQYF. CDR3 DNA: TGTGCCAGCTCACTCAGTTCGTCACAGAACACAGATACGCAGTATTTT.

This clonotype was recorded at least ten times. The chain couples TRBV5-1 to TRBJ2-3; no clear D. This CDR3 comprises 17 residues. From germline, CDR1 is SGHRS and CDR2 YFSETQ. The V end lost 0 bases, the J end lost 0 bases, and 14 bases lay between the germline ends. Here the CDR3 reads CASSLVGAEPSTDTQYF. As DNA, the CDR3 is TGCGCCAGCAGCTTGGTTGGTGCGGAACCTAGCACAGATACGCAGTATTTT.

The chain links TRBV27 to TRBJ2-5; 10 positions agree with TRBD2. This CDR3 has 17 amino acids. The V and J ends lost 6 bases and 5 bases, in that order; junction bases with no gene match: 15. Germline V gene lookup returns CDR1 MNHEY and CDR2 SMNVEV (reference sequence). CDR3 nucleotide sequence: TGTGCCAGCAGGGGAGCTCGGCTAGCGGGAGAAGGGGAGACCCAGTACTTC. Translation gives CASRGARLAGEGETQYF.

To note about this clonotype: The junction shows a germline mismatch at one end, possibly a read error. The J gene is TRBJ1-4, the V gene TRBV13; D is ambiguous. The CDR3 length is 15 residues. The germline V gene encodes CDR1 PRHDT and CDR2 FYEKMQ (reference sequence). Written as DNA, the CDR3 is TGTGCCAGCAGCGTAGGAGTAAGGGATTGGGAAAAACTGTTTTTT. Residues: CASSVGVRDWEKLFF.

This clonotype was counted many times. The chain is built from TRBV9 and TRBJ1-4; 7 positions match TRBD1. J gave up 0 bases and V 3 bases, and 8 bases lay outside the gene matches. The CDR3 spans 17 residues. Germline V gene lookup returns CDR1 SGDLS and CDR2 YYNGEE. The CDR3 here is CASSDPGQTATNEKLFF. As DNA, the CDR3 is TGTGCCAGCAGCGATCCGGGACAGACCGCAACTAATGAAAAACTGTTTTTT. The full variable domain, completed using reference TRBV9 and TRBJ1-4, is DSGVTQTPKHLITATGQRVTLRCSPRSGDLSVYWYQQSLDQGLQFLIQYYNGEERAKGNILERFSAQQFPDLHSELNLSSLELGDSALYFCASSDPGQTATNEKLFFGSGTQLSVL.

The J gene is TRBJ2-3, the V gene TRBV18, with D unresolved. The CDR3 length is 14 residues. Germline V CDR1 and CDR2: KGHSH, LQKENI. V was shortened by 6 bases and J by 3 bases, with 13 bases between the two germline ends. Here the CDR3 reads CASSPWQNTDTQYF. The CDR3 DNA reads as TGTGCCAGCTCGCCGTGGCAGAATACAGATACGCAGTATTTT.

This clonotype was seen ten or more times. This rearrangement joins TRBV2 to TRBJ2-6, with TRBD1 identical over 9 bases. Trimming removed 6 bases from V and 4 bases from J; junction bases left unmatched: 7. CDR3 length: 16 residues. The germline V gene has CDR1 SNHLY and CDR2 FYNNEI. The CDR3 reads CASRDRGLSGANVLTF. CDR3 DNA sequence: TGTGCCAGCAGGGACAGGGGTCTTTCCGGGGCCAACGTCCTGACTTTC.

In this sample, this clonotype turned up many times. This chain connects TRBV7-8 to TRBJ2-2; 8 bases are a match to TRBD2. V trimming: 1 base; J trimming: 4 bases; junction bases outside the gene matches: 8. Germline values: CDR1 SGHVS, CDR2 FQNEAQ. This CDR3 region has 17 residues. The CDR3, as DNA: TGTGCCAGCAGCTTAGGGGCTAGCGGGTTTTCCACCGGGGAGCTGTTTTTT. It encodes CASSLGASGFSTGELFF.

This clonotype has at least ten counts. The chain has TRBV20-1 and TRBJ2-7; 10 bases line up with TRBD2. Looked up from germline, CDR1 is DFQATT and CDR2 is SNEGSKA (reference sequence). Germline trimming cut 0 bases from V and 3 bases from J; bases unmatched to any gene: 8. The CDR3 has 16 amino acids. CDR3 nucleotides: TGCAGTGCTAGAGAGCCCCGGACTAGCGGAGTCTACGAGCAGTACTTC. This translates into CSAREPRTSGVYEQYF.

This clonotype was counted ten times or more. The V call is TRBV20-1, the J call TRBJ2-2; tentative D call: TRBD1 (5 bases). This CDR3 is built from 13 residues. Trimming took 4 bases from V and 4 from J, leaving 10 bases between them. CDR1 and CDR2 from the germline V gene are DFQATT and SNEGSKA (reference sequence). DNA of the CDR3: TGCAGTGCTATTAAGGGGATCACCGGGGAGCTGTTTTTT. Translating gives CSAIKGITGELFF.

This clonotype appeared a few times. The J gene is TRBJ1-1, the V gene TRBV15; D unresolved. Trimming stripped 1 base from V and 1 base from J, with 4 bases between. This CDR3 spans 13 amino acids. Looked up from germline, CDR1 is LNHNV and CDR2 is YYDKDF (reference sequence). The CDR3 sequence: CATSRAANTEAFF. The CDR3, as DNA: TGTGCCACCAGCAGAGCGGCGAACACTGAAGCTTTCTTT.

This clonotype appeared many times. The rearrangement links TRBV7-9 to TRBJ2-5, with 7 bases fitting TRBD1. The CDR3 totals 13 residues. Germline CDR1 SEHNR, CDR2 FQNEAQ (reference sequence). Trimming at V came to 5 bases and at J to 5 bases, leaving 5 bases not matched to a gene. The CDR3 region has the DNA TGTGCCAGCAGCAAGAGGGGGCCGGAGACCCAGTACTTC. Translating it yields CASSKRGPETQYF.

This clonotype has a handful of counts. The chain recombines TRBV27 with TRBJ2-5, with D unclear. The germline gives CDR1 MNHEY, CDR2 SMNVEV (reference sequence). This CDR3 has 13 residues. V shed 0 bases and J shed 3 bases, with 5 bases lying between them. The CDR3 region has the DNA TGTGCCAGCAGTTTATCGATTGAAGAGACCCAGTACTTC. It translates to CASSLSIEETQYF.

There are many counts of this clonotype. The genes are TRBV12-3 or TRBV12-4 and TRBJ2-1, with 8 bases matching TRBD2. V lost 7 bases, J lost 4 bases, and 6 bases stayed unmatched. This CDR3 has 14 residues. The CDR3 nucleotides read TGTGCCAGCACCACGGGACTAGGATACAATGAGCAGTTCTTC. Amino acids: CASTTGLGYNEQFF.

This clonotype was counted at least ten times. Written as DNA, the CDR3 is TGCAGTGCTAGCCCCTTAGGCAATGAGCAGTTCTTC. Its translation is CSASPLGNEQFF. V gene TRBV20-1 combines with J gene TRBJ2-1; no clear D. Trimming cost V 3 bases and J 6 bases, with 9 bases left between them. This CDR3 region has 12 residues. The V gene's germline CDR1 is DFQATT and CDR2 SNEGSKA (reference sequence).

This chain connects TRBV15 to TRBJ2-3; 8 bases agree with TRBD2. This CDR3 spans 16 amino acids. Looked up from germline, CDR1 is LNHNV and CDR2 is YYDKDF (reference sequence). Germline trimming cut 1 base from V and 2 bases from J; bases unmatched to any gene: 5. The chain's CDR3 is CATSRAGGAVTDTQYF. CDR3 in DNA: TGTGCCACCAGCAGAGCGGGGGGGGCTGTCACAGATACGCAGTATTTT.

Of note for this clonotype: A much larger clonotype is one base distant, so this may be a read error. The V and J genes are TRBV7-8 and TRBJ2-1; 10 nucleotides agree with TRBD2. The CDR3 extends over 17 amino acids. Germline-derived CDR1 and CDR2 are SGHVS and FQNEAQ. CDR3 amino acids: CAGSLGASGGLYNEQFF. The CDR3 DNA is TGTGCCGGCAGCTTAGGGGCTAGCGGGGGCTTATACAATGAGCAGTTCTTC.

This chain links TRBV4-3 with TRBJ2-7, with D tentatively TRBD2 (5 bases). Germline V gene lookup returns CDR1 LGHNA and CDR2 YSLEER. The CDR3 has 15 residues. V dropped 6 bases and J dropped 0 bases, with 15 bases sitting between them. CDR3 in DNA: TGCGCCAGCAGTCCTCTTGGACTCCGCTCCTACGAGCAGTACTTC. Translation gives CASSPLGLRSYEQYF.

This clonotype showed up many times. The V and J genes are TRBV27 and TRBJ2-7; a weak D match, TRBD1 (6 bases). V was cut by 3 bases and J by 0 bases, with 15 bases left in between. CDR3 length equals 16 residues. Germline V CDR1 and CDR2: MNHEY, SMNVEV (reference sequence). In DNA form, the CDR3 reads TGTGCCAGCAGTTTCTCCGGACAGATTTCCTCCTACGAGCAGTACTTC. Translated, it gives CASSFSGQISSYEQYF.

This clonotype was seen only a few times. In nucleotides, the CDR3 is TGTGCCAGCAGTTTGCGCAGATACACAGATACGCAGTATTTT. This codes for CASSLRRYTDTQYF. The chain joins TRBV27 to TRBJ2-3; D gene uncertain. V was cut by 3 bases and J by 2 bases, with 9 bases left in between. The CDR3 length is 14 residues. CDR1 and CDR2 from the germline V gene are MNHEY and SMNVEV (reference sequence).